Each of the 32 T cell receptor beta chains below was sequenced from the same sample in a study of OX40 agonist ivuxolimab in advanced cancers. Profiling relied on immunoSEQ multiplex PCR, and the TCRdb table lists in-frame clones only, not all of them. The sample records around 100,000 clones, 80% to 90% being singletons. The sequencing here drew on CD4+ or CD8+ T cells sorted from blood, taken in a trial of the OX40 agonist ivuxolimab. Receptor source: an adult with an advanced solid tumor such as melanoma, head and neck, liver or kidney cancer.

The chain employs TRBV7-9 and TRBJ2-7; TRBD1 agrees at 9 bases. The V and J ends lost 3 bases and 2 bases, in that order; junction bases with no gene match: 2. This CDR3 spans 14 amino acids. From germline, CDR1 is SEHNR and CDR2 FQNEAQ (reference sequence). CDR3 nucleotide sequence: TGTGCCAGCAGCTTTGGGACAGGGCCCTACGAGCAGTACTTC. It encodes CASSFGTGPYEQYF.

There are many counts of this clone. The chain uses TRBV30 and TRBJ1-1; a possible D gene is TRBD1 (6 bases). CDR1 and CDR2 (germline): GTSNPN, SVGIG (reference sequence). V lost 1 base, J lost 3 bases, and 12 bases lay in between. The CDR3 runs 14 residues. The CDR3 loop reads CAWSETGWYTEAFF. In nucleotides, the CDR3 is TGTGCCTGGAGTGAAACAGGGTGGTACACTGAAGCTTTCTTT.

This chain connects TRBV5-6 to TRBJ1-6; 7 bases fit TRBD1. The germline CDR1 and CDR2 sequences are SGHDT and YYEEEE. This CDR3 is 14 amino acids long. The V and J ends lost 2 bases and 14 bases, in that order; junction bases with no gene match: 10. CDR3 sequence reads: CASSLPDRAITLHF. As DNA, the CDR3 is TGTGCCAGCAGCTTACCCGACAGGGCCATCACCCTCCACTTT.

CDR3 bases: TGCGCCAGCAGCTTGGGTTGGCCCTATAATTCACCCCTCCACTTT. Protein: CASSLGWPYNSPLHF. The chain recombines TRBV5-1 with TRBJ1-6; no reliable D call. V dropped 0 bases and J dropped 2 bases, with 6 bases sitting between them. The CDR3 length is 15 residues. The germline V gene encodes CDR1 SGHRS and CDR2 YFSETQ.

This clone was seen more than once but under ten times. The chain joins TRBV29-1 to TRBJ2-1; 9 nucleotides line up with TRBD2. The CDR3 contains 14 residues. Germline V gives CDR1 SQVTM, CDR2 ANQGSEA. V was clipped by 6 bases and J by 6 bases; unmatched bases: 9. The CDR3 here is CSVKAGGLSNEQFF. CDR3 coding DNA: TGCAGCGTAAAAGCGGGGGGTCTTTCCAATGAGCAGTTCTTC.

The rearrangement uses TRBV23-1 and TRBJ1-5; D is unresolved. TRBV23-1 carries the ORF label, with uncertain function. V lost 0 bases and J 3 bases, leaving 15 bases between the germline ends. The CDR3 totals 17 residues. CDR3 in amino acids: CASSQSPGFRFNQPQHF. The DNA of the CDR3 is TGCGCCAGCAGTCAATCCCCCGGGTTCCGATTCAATCAGCCCCAGCATTTT.

CDR3 sequence: CATSREVGATHEQFF. In DNA, the CDR3 is TGTGCCACCAGCAGAGAAGTGGGAGCGACCCATGAGCAGTTCTTC. This sequence joins TRBV15 and TRBJ2-1; TRBD2 might be the D (5 bases). CDR1 and CDR2 from the germline V gene are LNHNV and YYDKDF (reference sequence). This CDR3 is 15 amino acids long. V was clipped by 0 bases and J by 8 bases, with 14 bases between them.

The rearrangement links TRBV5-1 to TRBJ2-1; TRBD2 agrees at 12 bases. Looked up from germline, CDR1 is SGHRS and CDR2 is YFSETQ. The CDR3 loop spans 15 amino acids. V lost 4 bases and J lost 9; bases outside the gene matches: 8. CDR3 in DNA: TGCGCCAGCAGCCACCTAGCGGGAGGGGTTCTTGAGCAGTTCTTC. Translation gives CASSHLAGGVLEQFF.

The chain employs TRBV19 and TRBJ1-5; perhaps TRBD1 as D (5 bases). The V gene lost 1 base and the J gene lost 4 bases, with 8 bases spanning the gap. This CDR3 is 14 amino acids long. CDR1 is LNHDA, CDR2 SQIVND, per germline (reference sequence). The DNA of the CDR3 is TGTGCCAGTAGTATAGCAGGGCGGAATCAGCCCCAGCATTTT. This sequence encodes CASSIAGRNQPQHF.

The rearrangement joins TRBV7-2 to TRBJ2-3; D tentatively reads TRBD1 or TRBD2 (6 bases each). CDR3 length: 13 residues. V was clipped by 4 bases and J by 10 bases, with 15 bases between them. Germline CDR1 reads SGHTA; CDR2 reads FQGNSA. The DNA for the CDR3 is TGTGCCAGCAGCTCACAGGGAGGCCTGTCGCAGTATTTT. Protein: CASSSQGGLSQYF.

The CDR3 here is CASSLGRGTEAFF. The DNA of the CDR3 is TGTGCCAGCAGTTTAGGCCGCGGCACTGAAGCTTTCTTT. The rearrangement links TRBV27 to TRBJ1-1; D gene uncertain. Trimming stripped 2 bases from V and 4 bases from J, with 8 bases between. The CDR3 is made up of 13 amino acids. The V gene's germline CDR1 is MNHEY and CDR2 SMNVEV (reference sequence).

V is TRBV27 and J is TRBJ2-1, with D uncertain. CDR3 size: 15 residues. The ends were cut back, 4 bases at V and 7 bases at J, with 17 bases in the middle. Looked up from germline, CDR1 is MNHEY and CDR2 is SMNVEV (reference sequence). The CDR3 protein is CASSSRSLSGNEQFF. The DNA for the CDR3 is TGTGCCAGCAGTTCTCGGAGTCTCAGTGGAAATGAGCAGTTCTTC.

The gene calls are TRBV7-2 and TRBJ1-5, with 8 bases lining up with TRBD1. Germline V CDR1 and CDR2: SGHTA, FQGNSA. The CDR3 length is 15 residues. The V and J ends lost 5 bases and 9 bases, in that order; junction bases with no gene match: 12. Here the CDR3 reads CASSPRRTGLWPQHF. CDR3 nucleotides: TGTGCCAGCAGCCCGAGAAGGACAGGGCTATGGCCCCAGCATTTT.

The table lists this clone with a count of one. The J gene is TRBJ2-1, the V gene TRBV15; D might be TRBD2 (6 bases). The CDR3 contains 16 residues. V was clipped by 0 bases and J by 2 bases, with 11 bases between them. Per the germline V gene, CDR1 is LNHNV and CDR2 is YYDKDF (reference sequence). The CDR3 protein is CATSRDLRDTYNEQFF. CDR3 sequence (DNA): TGTGCCACCAGCAGAGACCTGCGGGATACCTACAATGAGCAGTTCTTC.

The CDR3: CASSTGTARAEAFF. CDR3 coding DNA: TGTGCCAGTAGTACCGGGACAGCCCGAGCTGAAGCTTTCTTT. The chain uses TRBV19 and TRBJ1-1; 7 nucleotides agree with TRBD1. The V gene's germline CDR1 is LNHDA and CDR2 SQIVND (reference sequence). The V segment lost 4 bases and the J segment 6 bases; nucleotides outside the gene matches: 8. This CDR3 region has 14 residues.

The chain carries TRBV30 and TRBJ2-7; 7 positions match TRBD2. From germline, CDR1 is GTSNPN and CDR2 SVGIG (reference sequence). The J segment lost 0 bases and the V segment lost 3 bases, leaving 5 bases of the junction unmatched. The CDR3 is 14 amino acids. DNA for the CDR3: TGTGCCTGGAGACGAAGCGGGACCTCCTACGAGCAGTACTTC. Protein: CAWRRSGTSYEQYF. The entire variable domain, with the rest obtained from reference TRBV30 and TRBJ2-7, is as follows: SQTIHQWPATLVQPVGSPLSLECTVEGTSNPNLYWYRQAAGRGLQLLFYSVGIGQISSEVPQNLSASRPQDRQFILSSKKLLLSDSGFYLCAWRRSGTSYEQYFGPGTRLTVT.

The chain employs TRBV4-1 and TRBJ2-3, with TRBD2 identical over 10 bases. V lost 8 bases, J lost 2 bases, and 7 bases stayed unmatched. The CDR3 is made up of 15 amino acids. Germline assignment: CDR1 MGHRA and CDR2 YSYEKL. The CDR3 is CASGPGLAHTDTQYF. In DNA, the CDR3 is TGCGCCAGCGGACCGGGACTAGCGCACACAGATACGCAGTATTTT.

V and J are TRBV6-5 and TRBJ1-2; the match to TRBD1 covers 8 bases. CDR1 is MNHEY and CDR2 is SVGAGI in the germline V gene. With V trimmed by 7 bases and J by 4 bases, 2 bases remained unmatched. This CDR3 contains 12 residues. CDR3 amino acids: CASIDRGYGYTF. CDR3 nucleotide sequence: TGTGCCAGCATCGACAGGGGCTATGGCTACACCTTC.

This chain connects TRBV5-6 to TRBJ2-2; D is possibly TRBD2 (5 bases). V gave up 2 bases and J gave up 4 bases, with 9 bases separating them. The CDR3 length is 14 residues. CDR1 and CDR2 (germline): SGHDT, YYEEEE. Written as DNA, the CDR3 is TGTGCCAGCAGCTTCCAGCGGACCACCGGGGAGCTGTTTTTT. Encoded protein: CASSFQRTTGELFF.

The DNA for the CDR3 is TGTGCCAGCAGCTCCCCCGGGCAGCCCCAGCATTTT. It translates to CASSSPGQPQHF. V gene TRBV5-4 combines with J gene TRBJ1-5, with D hard to call. The CDR3 covers 12 residues. Germline CDR1 is SGHNT and CDR2 is YYREEE (reference sequence). V dropped 3 bases and J dropped 7 bases, with 8 bases sitting between them.

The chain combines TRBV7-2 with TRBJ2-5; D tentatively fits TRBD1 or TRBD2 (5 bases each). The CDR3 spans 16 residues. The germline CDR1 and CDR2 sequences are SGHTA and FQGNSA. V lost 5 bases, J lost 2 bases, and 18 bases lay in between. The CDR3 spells CASSLHGAVGQETQYF. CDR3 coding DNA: TGTGCCAGCAGCCTTCACGGGGCTGTGGGGCAAGAGACCCAGTACTTC.

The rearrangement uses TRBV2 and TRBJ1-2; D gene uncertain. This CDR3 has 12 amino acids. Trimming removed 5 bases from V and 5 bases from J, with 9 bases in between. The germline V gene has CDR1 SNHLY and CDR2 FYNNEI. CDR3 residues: CASSRDFYGYTF. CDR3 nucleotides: TGTGCCAGCAGTAGGGATTTTTATGGCTACACCTTC.

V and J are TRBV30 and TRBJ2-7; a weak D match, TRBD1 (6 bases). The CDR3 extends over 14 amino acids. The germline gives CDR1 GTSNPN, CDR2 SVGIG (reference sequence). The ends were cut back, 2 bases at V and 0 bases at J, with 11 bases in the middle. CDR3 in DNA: TGTGCCTGGAGTAGGGGGATAGGCTCCTACGAGCAGTACTTC. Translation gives CAWSRGIGSYEQYF. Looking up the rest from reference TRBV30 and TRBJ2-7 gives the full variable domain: SQTIHQWPATLVQPVGSPLSLECTVEGTSNPNLYWYRQAAGRGLQLLFYSVGIGQISSEVPQNLSASRPQDRQFILSSKKLLLSDSGFYLCAWSRGIGSYEQYFGPGTRLTVT.

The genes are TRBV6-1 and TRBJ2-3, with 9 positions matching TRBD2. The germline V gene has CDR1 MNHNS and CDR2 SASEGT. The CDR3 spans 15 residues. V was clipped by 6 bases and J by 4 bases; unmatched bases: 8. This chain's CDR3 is CASRGGRAYADTQYF. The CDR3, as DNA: TGTGCCAGCAGGGGCGGGAGGGCCTATGCAGATACGCAGTATTTT.

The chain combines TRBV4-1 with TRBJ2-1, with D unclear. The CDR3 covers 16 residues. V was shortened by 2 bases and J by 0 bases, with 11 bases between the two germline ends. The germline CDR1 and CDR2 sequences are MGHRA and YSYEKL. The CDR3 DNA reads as TGCGCCAGCAGCCAACTCATTAGCAGCTCCTACAATGAGCAGTTCTTC. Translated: CASSQLISSSYNEQFF.

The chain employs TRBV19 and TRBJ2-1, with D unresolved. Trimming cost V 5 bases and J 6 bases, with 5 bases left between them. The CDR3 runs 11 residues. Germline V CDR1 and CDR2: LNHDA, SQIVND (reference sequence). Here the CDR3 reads CASSGANEQFF. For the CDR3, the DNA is TGTGCCAGTAGTGGAGCCAATGAGCAGTTCTTC. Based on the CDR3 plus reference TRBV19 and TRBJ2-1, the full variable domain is DGGITQSPKYLFRKEGQNVTLSCEQNLNHDAMYWYRQDPGQGLRLIYYSQIVNDFQKGDIAEGYSVSREKKESFPLTVTSAQKNPTAFYLCASSGANEQFFGPGTRLTVL.

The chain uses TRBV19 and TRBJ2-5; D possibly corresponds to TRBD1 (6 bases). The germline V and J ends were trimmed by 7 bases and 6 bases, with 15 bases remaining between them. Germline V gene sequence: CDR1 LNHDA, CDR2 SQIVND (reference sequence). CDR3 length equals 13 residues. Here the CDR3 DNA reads TGTGCCAGTACCATGGATAGGGGGAAGACCCAGTACTTC. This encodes CASTMDRGKTQYF.

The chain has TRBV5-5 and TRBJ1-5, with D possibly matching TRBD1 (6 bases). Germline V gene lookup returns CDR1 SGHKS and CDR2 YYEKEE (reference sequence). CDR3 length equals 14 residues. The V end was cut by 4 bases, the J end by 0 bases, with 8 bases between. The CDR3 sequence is CASSRQVSNQPQHF. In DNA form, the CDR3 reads TGTGCCAGCAGCAGACAGGTTAGCAATCAGCCCCAGCATTTT.

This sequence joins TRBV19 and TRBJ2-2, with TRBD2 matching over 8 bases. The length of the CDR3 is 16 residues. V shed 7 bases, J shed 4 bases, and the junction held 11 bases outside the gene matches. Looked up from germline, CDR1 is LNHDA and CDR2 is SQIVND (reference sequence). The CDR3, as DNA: TGTGCCAGTACTAGGGCGGGGGGCCGTCCCACCGGGGAGCTGTTTTTT. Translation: CASTRAGGRPTGELFF.

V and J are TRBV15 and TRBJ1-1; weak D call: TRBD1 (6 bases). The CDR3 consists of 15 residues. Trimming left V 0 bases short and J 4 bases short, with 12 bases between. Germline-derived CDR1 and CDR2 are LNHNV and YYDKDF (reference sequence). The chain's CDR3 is CATSRDQGQSTEAFF. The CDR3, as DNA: TGTGCCACCAGCAGAGACCAGGGGCAGAGCACTGAAGCTTTCTTT.

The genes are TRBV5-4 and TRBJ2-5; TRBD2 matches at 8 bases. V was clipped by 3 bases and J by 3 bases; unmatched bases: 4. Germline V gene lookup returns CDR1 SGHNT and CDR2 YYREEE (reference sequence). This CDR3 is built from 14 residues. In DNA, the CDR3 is TGTGCCAGCAGCTCGGGGGGGAGAGAAGAGACCCAGTACTTC. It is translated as CASSSGGREETQYF.

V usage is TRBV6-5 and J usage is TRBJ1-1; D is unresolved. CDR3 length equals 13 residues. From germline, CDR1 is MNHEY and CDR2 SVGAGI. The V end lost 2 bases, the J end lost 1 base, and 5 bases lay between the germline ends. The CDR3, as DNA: TGTGCCAGCAGTTACGCAGGGAACACTGAAGCTTTCTTT. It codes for CASSYAGNTEAFF.